Listed below are T cell receptor beta chains from one sample, sequenced in a study of cytomegalovirus exposure and HLA in healthy donors. Data came from immunoSEQ multiplex PCR; TCRdb stores just in-frame clones and leaves some out. In the table there are under 80,000 clones, approximately 95% of which are singletons. The sequenced material came from PBMCs. All receptors come from a young woman in good health and CMV-seronegative. CDR3s include the opening cysteine and the closing phenylalanine or tryptophan. Fields, in order: D gene, V gene, clone size, J gene, CDR3 protein, CDR3 DNA. A D gene is named only where the DNA matches it firmly. Some rows mark clone size as missing; the rest say once, few, many or name a class of expanded clone.

TRBD2	TRBV4-1	NA	TRBJ2-2	CASSLSGGARAGELFF	TGCGCCAGCAGCCTTAGCGGGGGGGCCAGGGCCGGGGAGCTGTTTTTT
TRBD1	TRBV19	NA	TRBJ1-2	CASSSWRGLYGYTF	TGTGCCAGTAGTAGTTGGAGGGGGCTTTATGGCTACACCTTC
NA	TRBV11-3	NA	TRBJ1-1	CASTPPRRSEAFF	TGTGCCAGCACCCCCCCTCGTCGGTCCGAAGCTTTCTTT
TRBD2	TRBV5-1	NA	TRBJ2-3	CASSFLAGGSDTQYF	TGCGCCAGCAGCTTCCTAGCGGGAGGGTCAGATACGCAGTATTTT
TRBD1	TRBV2	NA	TRBJ2-5	CASSVGTGVVETQYF	TGTGCCAGCAGTGTGGGGACAGGGGTAGTTGAGACCCAGTACTTC
NA	TRBV11-3	NA	TRBJ1-1	CASSSGVGRTEAFF	TGTGCCAGCAGCTCCGGAGTGGGTAGGACTGAAGCTTTCTTT
NA	TRBV28	NA	TRBJ2-7	CASRRIQGLSPYEQYF	TGTGCCAGCAGACGCATACAGGGATTGTCACCCTACGAGCAGTACTTC
TRBD2	TRBV30	NA	TRBJ2-1	CAWSPGTSGSVYEQFF	TGTGCCTGGAGTCCCGGGACTAGCGGGAGTGTCTATGAGCAGTTCTTC
TRBD1	TRBV5-1	NA	TRBJ1-1	CASSLEGTVGPEAFF	TGCGCCAGCAGCTTGGAGGGGACAGTCGGACCTGAAGCTTTCTTT
TRBD1	TRBV9	NA	TRBJ2-7	CASSVGTGVNEQYF	TGTGCCAGCAGCGTAGGGACAGGGGTGAACGAGCAGTACTTC
NA	TRBV7-2	NA	TRBJ1-1	CASSLVRGPNTEAFF	TGTGCCAGCAGCTTAGTGCGTGGGCCTAACACTGAAGCTTTCTTT
TRBD1	TRBV4-1	NA	TRBJ2-7	CASSQGAGTAPYEQYF	TGCGCCAGCAGCCAAGGGGCTGGGACAGCTCCCTACGAGCAGTACTTC
NA	TRBV5-1	NA	TRBJ1-2	CASSLGEGGYGYTF	TGCGCCAGCAGCTTGGGGGAGGGAGGCTATGGCTACACCTTC
NA	TRBV5-1	NA	TRBJ1-6	CASSRGQRESPLHF	TGCGCCAGCAGCCGAGGACAGCGGGAGTCACCCCTCCACTTT
TRBD1	TRBV18	NA	TRBJ1-1	CASSQGTGSRAEAFF	TGTGCCAGCTCACAGGGGACAGGTTCACGGGCTGAAGCTTTCTTT
TRBD1	TRBV19	once	TRBJ2-2	CASSTRDRVSGELFF	TGTGCCAGTAGTACCCGGGACAGGGTATCCGGGGAGCTGTTTTTT
NA	TRBV4-3	NA	TRBJ1-2	CASSQALARGGSNYGYTF	TGCGCCAGCAGCCAAGCCCTCGCACGCGGGGGTAGTAACTATGGCTACACCTTC
TRBD1	TRBV5-1	NA	TRBJ2-7	CASSLGSGQEPYEQYF	TGCGCCAGCAGCTTGGGGAGTGGACAGGAACCCTACGAGCAGTACTTC
NA	TRBV30	NA	TRBJ2-7	CAWSGQRPYEQYF	TGTGCCTGGAGCGGACAGAGACCCTACGAGCAGTACTTC
TRBD2	TRBV6-4	NA	TRBJ2-3	CASSDSGTSVTDTQYF	TGTGCCAGCAGTGACTCTGGGACTAGCGTCACAGATACGCAGTATTTT
NA	TRBV11-3	NA	TRBJ2-1	CASSPLAAKSSYNEQFF	TGTGCCAGCAGCCCTTTAGCGGCAAAGAGCTCCTACAATGAGCAGTTCTTC
NA	TRBV4-3	NA	TRBJ2-3	CASSQETLDSTDTQYF	TGCGCCAGCAGCCAGGAGACCTTGGATAGCACAGATACGCAGTATTTT
TRBD1	TRBV28	once	TRBJ1-2	CASSLPGTAYGYTF	TGTGCCAGCAGTTTACCCGGGACAGCGTATGGCTACACCTTC
TRBD1	TRBV7-9	NA	TRBJ2-7	CASSVPGQGGHEQYF	TGTGCCAGCAGCGTACCTGGACAGGGCGGACACGAGCAGTACTTC
TRBD1	TRBV19	NA	TRBJ2-7	CASSMDRSYEQYF	TGTGCCAGTAGTATGGACAGGAGCTACGAGCAGTACTTC
NA	TRBV27	many	TRBJ1-5	CASTPPGQSHQPQHF	TGTGCCAGCACCCCACCGGGACAAAGTCATCAGCCCCAGCATTTT
TRBD2	TRBV7-2	NA	TRBJ2-7	CASSALAGVYEQYF	TGTGCCAGCAGCGCCCTAGCGGGGGTATACGAGCAGTACTTC
TRBD1	TRBV7-9	NA	TRBJ1-2	CASSSGTEAFNYGYTF	TGTGCCAGCAGCTCTGGGACAGAAGCCTTTAACTATGGCTACACCTTC
TRBD2	TRBV19	NA	TRBJ2-7	CASSIGEGGNYEQYF	TGTGCCAGTAGTATAGGGGAGGGAGGAAACTACGAGCAGTACTTC
TRBD1	TRBV4-2	NA	TRBJ1-6	CASSQETGALYNSPLHF	TGTGCCAGCAGCCAAGAGACAGGGGCCCTCTATAATTCTCCCCTCCACTTT
NA	TRBV5-1	NA	TRBJ1-1	CASSLDIVGFEAFF	TGCGCCAGCAGCTTGGATATAGTTGGTTTTGAAGCTTTCTTT
NA	TRBV19	NA	TRBJ1-1	CASSPLGRKPGTEAFF	TGTGCCAGTAGCCCTCTAGGTCGGAAGCCGGGCACTGAAGCTTTCTTT
TRBD2	TRBV28	NA	TRBJ2-2	CASSYPRLAGTGELFF	TGTGCCAGCAGTTACCCTCGACTAGCGGGCACCGGGGAGCTGTTTTTT
NA	TRBV7-2	NA	TRBJ2-7	CASRGGGSYEQYF	TGTGCCAGCAGAGGGGGGGGGTCCTACGAGCAGTACTTC
NA	TRBV5-1	NA	TRBJ1-1	CASSLDRLYTEAFF	TGCGCCAGCAGCCTCGACAGACTTTACACTGAAGCTTTCTTT
TRBD1	TRBV19	NA	TRBJ1-1	CASSMLAGGYMNTEAFF	TGTGCCAGTAGTATGTTGGCAGGGGGGTACATGAACACTGAAGCTTTCTTT
NA	TRBV5-1	NA	TRBJ1-1	CASSLGHSPNTEAFF	TGCGCCAGCAGCTTGGGACATTCTCCGAACACTGAAGCTTTCTTT
TRBD1	TRBV5-5	NA	TRBJ1-5	CASSPLDRVFNQPQHF	TGTGCCAGCAGCCCTCTGGACAGGGTGTTCAATCAGCCCCAGCATTTT
NA	TRBV5-1	NA	TRBJ2-1	CASSPDPGTIEQFF	TGCGCCAGCAGCCCGGATCCCGGGACAATTGAGCAGTTCTTC
TRBD2	TRBV9	NA	TRBJ2-3	CASSVGTSGTDTQYF	TGTGCCAGCAGCGTCGGGACTAGCGGCACAGATACGCAGTATTTT
NA	TRBV7-2	NA	TRBJ2-3	CASSLASTQYF	TGTGCCAGCAGCCTGGCCTCTACGCAGTATTTT
NA	TRBV6-6	NA	TRBJ1-5	CASRGNDRTNQPQHF	TGTGCCAGCAGGGGAAATGACAGGACCAATCAGCCCCAGCATTTT
TRBD1	TRBV19	NA	TRBJ1-4	CASRTTGEANEKLFF	TGTGCCAGTAGGACGACAGGGGAGGCTAATGAAAAACTGTTTTTT
TRBD1	TRBV6-5	NA	TRBJ1-1	CASTRGVEAFF	TGTGCCAGCACCAGGGGGGTTGAAGCTTTCTTT